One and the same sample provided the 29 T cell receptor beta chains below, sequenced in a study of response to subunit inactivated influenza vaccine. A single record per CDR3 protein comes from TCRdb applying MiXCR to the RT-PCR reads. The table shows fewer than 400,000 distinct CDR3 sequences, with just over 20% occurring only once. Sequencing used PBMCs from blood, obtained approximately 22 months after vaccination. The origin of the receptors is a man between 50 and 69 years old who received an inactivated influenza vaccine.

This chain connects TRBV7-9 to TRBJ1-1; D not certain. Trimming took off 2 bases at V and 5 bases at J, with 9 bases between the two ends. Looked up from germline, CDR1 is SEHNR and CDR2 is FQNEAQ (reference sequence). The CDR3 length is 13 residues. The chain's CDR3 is CASSLFTETEAFF. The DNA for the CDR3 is TGTGCCAGCAGCTTATTCACGGAGACTGAAGCTTTCTTT.

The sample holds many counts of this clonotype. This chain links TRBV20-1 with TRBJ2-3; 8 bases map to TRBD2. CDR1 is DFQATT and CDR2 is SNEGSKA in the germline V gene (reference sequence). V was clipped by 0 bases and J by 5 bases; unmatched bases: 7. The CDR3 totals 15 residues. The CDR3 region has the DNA TGCAGTGCTAGAGATCTGAGAGCGGGAGAAGATACGCAGTATTTT. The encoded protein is CSARDLRAGEDTQYF.

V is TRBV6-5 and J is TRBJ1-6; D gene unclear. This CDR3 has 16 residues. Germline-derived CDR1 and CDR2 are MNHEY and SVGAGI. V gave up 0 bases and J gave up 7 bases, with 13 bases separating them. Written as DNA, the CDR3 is TGTGCCAGCAGTTACTCCGAACCCGGGGTGAATTCACCCCTCCACTTT. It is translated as CASSYSEPGVNSPLHF.

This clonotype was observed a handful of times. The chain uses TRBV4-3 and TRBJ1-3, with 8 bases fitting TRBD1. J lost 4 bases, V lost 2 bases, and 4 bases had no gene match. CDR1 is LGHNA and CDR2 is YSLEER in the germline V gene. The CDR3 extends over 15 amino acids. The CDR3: CASSQTGGVGNTIYF. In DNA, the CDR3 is TGCGCCAGCAGCCAAACAGGGGGAGTGGGAAACACCATATATTTT.

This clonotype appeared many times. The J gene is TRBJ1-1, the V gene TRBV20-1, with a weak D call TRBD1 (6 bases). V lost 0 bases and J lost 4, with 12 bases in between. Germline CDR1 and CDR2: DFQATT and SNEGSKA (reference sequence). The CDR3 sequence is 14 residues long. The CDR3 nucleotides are TGCAGTGCTAGAGATCGCAGGGGTTTCACTGAAGCTTTCTTT. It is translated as CSARDRRGFTEAFF.

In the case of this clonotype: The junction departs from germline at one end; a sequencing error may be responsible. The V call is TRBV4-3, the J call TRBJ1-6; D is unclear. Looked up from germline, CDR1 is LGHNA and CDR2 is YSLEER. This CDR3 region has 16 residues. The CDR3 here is CASSQDRPGTNSPLQF. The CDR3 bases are TGCGCCAGCAGCCAAGATCGGCCAGGCACTAATTCACCCCTCCAATTT.

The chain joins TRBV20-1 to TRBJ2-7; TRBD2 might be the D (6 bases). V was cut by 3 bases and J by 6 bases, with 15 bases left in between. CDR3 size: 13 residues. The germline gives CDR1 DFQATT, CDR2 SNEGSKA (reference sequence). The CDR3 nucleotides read TGCAGTGCTAGCCGACGCCCCGGGGGCGAGCAGTACTTC. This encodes CSASRRPGGEQYF.

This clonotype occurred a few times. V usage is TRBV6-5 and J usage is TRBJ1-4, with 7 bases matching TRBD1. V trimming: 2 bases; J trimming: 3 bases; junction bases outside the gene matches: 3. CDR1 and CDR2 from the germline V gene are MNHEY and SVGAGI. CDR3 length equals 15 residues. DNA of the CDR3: TGTGCCAGCAGTTACGACAGGGTTGCTAATGAAAAACTGTTTTTT. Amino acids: CASSYDRVANEKLFF.

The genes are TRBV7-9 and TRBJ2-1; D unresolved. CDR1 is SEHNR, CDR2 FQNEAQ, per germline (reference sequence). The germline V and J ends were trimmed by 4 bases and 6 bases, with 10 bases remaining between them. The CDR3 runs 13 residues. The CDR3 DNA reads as TGTGCCAGCAGCTCATCCCTGAGCAATGAGCAGTTCTTC. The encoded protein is CASSSSLSNEQFF.

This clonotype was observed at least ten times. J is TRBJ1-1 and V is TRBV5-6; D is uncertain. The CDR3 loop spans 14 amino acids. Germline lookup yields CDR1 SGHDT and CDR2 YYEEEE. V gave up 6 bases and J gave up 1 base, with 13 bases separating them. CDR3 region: CASNVRWRNTEAFF. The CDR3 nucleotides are TGTGCCAGCAATGTCAGGTGGAGGAACACTGAAGCTTTCTTT.

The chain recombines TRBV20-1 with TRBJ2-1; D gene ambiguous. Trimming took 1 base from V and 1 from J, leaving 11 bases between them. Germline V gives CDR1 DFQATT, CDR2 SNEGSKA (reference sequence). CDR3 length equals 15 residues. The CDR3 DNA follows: TGCAGTGCTAGAGGAGTGGGTTGGTCCTACAATGAGCAGTTCTTC. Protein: CSARGVGWSYNEQFF.

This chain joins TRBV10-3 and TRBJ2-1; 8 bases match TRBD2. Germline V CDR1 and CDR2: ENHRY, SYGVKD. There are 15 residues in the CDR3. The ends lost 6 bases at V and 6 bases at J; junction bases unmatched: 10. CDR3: CAISGGPTSGNEQFF. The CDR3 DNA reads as TGTGCCATCAGCGGAGGGCCAACTAGCGGCAATGAGCAGTTCTTC.

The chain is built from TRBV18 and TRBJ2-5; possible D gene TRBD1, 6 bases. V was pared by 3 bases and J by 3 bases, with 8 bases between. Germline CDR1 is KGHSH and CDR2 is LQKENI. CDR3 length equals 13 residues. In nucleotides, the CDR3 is TGTGCCAGCTCACCTCGACAGGAAGAGACCCAGTACTTC. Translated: CASSPRQEETQYF.

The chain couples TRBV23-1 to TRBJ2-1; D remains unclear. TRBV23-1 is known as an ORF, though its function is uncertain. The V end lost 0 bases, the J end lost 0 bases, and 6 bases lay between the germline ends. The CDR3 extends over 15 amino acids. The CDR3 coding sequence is TGCGCCAGCAGTCAATCTAACGTCTCCTACAATGAGCAGTTCTTC. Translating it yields CASSQSNVSYNEQFF.

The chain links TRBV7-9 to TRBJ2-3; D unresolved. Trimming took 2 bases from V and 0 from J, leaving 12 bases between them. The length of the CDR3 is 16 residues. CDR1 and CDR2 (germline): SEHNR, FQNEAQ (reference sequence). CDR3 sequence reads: CASSLPVGSSTDTQYF. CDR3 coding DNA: TGTGCCAGCAGCTTACCGGTGGGTTCCAGCACAGATACGCAGTATTTT.

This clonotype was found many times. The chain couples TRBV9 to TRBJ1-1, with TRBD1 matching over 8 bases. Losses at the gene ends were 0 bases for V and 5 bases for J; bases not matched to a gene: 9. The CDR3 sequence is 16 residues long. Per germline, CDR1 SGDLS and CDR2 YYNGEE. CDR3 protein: CASSVDPQGAYTEAFF. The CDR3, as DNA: TGTGCCAGCAGCGTAGATCCGCAGGGGGCCTATACTGAAGCTTTCTTT.

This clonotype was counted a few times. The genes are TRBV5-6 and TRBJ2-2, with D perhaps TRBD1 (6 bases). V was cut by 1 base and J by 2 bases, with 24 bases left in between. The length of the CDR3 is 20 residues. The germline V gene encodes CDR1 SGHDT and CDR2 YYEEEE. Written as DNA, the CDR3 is TGTGCCAGCAGCTTGTTTTTCGGGACATCTCCCTCCCGAAACACCGGGGAGCTGTTTTTT. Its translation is CASSLFFGTSPSRNTGELFF. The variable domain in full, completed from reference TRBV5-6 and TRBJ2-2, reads DAGVTQSPTHLIKTRGQQVTLRCSPKSGHDTVSWYQQALGQGPQFIFQYYEEEERQRGNFPDRFSGHQFPNYSSELNVNALLLGDSALYLCASSLFFGTSPSRNTGELFFGEGSRLTVL.

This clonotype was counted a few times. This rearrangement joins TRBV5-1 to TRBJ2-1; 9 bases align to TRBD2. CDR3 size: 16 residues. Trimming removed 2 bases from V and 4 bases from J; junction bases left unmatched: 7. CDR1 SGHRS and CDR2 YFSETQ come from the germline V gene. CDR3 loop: CASSFRAGGNYNEQFF. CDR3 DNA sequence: TGCGCCAGCAGCTTCAGAGCGGGGGGAAATTACAATGAGCAGTTCTTC.

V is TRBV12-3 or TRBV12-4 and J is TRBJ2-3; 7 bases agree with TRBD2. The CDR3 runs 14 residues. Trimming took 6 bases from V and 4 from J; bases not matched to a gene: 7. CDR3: CASRAGSGPDTQYF. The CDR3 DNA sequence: TGTGCCAGCAGAGCGGGGTCCGGACCAGATACGCAGTATTTT.

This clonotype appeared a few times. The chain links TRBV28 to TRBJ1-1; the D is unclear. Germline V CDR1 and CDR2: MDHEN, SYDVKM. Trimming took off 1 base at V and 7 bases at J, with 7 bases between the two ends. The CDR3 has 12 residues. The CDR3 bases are TGTGCCAGCAGTTTATTAGCCGGTGAAGCTTTCTTT. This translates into CASSLLAGEAFF.

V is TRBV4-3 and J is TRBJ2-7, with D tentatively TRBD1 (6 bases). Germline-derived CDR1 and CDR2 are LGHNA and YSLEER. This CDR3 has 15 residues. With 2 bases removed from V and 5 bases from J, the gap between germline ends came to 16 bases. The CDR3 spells CASSQIRTALDEQYF. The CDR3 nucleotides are TGCGCCAGCAGCCAAATCCGGACAGCCCTCGACGAGCAGTACTTC.

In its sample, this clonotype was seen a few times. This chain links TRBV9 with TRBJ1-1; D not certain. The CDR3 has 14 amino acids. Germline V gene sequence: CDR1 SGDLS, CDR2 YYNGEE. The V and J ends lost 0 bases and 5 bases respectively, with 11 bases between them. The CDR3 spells CASSVANGWTEAFF. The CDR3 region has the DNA TGTGCCAGCAGCGTAGCAAATGGTTGGACTGAAGCTTTCTTT.

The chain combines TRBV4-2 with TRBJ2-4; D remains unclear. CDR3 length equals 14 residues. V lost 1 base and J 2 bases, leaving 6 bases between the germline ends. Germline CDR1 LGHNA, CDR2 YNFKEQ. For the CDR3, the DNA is TGTGCCAGCAGCCAAGGCGGTTCCAAAAACATTCAGTACTTC. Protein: CASSQGGSKNIQYF.

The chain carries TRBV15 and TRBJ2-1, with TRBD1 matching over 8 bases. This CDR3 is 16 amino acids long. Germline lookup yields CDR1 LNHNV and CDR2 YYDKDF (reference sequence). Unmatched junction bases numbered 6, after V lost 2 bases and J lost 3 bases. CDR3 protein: CATSRLSGGLYNEQFF. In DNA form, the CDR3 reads TGTGCCACCAGCAGACTCTCAGGGGGCCTCTACAATGAGCAGTTCTTC.

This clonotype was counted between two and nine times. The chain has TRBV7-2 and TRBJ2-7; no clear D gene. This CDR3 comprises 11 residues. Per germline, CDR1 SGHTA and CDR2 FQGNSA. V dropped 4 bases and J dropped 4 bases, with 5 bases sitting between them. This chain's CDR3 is CASSSVYEQYF. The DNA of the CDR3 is TGTGCCAGCAGCTCGGTATACGAGCAGTACTTC.

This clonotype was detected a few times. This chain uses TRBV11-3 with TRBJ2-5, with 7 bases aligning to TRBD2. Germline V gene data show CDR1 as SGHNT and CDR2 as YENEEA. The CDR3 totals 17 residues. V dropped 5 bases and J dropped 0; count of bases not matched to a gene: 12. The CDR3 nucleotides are TGTGCCAGCAGCCCTGAGGGGCGGGGGTGGTACCAAGAGACCCAGTACTTC. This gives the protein CASSPEGRGWYQETQYF.

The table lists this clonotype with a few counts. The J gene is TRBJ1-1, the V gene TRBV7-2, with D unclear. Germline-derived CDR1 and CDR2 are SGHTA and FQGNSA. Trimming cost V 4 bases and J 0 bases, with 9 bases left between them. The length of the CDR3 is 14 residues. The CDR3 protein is CASSSFSMNTEAFF. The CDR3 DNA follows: TGTGCCAGCAGCTCCTTTTCTATGAACACTGAAGCTTTCTTT.

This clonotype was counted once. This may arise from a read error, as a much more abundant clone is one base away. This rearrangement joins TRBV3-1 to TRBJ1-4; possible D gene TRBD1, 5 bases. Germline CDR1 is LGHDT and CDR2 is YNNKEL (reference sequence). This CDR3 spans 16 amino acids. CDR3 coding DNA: TGTGTCAGCAGCCACCAGGGCCTATTGACTAATGAAAAACTGTTTTTT. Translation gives CVSSHQGLLTNEKLFF.

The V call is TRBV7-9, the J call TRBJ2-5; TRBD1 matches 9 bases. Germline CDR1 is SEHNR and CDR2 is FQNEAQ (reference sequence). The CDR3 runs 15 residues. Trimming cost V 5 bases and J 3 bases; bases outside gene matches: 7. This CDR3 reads CASSARDRVEETQYF. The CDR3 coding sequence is TGTGCCAGCAGCGCCCGGGACAGGGTAGAAGAGACCCAGTACTTC.